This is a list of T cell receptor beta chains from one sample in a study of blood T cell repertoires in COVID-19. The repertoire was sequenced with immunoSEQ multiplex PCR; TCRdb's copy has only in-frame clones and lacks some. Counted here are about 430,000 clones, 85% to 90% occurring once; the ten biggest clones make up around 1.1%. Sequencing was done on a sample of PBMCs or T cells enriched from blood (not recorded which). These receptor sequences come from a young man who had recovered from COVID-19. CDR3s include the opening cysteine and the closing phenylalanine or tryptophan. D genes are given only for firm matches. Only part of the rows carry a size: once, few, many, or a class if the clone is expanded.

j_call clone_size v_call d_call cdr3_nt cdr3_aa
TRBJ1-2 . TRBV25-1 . TGTGCCAGCAGGGGAGGGGGTTTGGTTGGCTACACCTTC CASRGGGLVGYTF
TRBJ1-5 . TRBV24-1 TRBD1 TGTGCCACTGCAGGGGGCGGCAATCAGCCCCAGCATTTT CATAGGGNQPQHF
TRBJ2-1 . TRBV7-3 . TGTGCCAGCAGCCTTTTTAGTCGTTATGAGCAGTTCTTC CASSLFSRYEQFF
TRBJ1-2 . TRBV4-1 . TGCGCCAGCAGCCAAGATCCGGTAGACTATGGCTACACCTTC CASSQDPVDYGYTF
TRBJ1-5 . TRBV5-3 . TGTGCCAGAAGCTTGGATAGGGACAATAGCAATCAGCCCCAGCATTTT CARSLDRDNSNQPQHF
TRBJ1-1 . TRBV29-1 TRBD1 TGCAGCGCCGACAGGGGTACTGAAGCTTTCTTT CSADRGTEAFF
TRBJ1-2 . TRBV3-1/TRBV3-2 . TGTGCCAGCAGCCAAATCAGGGAGGAGGGAAAGGGCTACACCTTC CASSQIREEGKGYTF
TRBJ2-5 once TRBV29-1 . TGCAGCGTTGAGGACAGAAGGCAAGAGACCCAGTACTTC CSVEDRRQETQYF
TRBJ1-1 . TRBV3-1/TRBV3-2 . TGTGCCAGCAGCCAAGACAGGAAGAGAGCTTTCTTT CASSQDRKRAFF
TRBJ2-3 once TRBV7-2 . TGTGCCAGCAGCTCACTAGCAGATACGCAGTATTTT CASSSLADTQYF
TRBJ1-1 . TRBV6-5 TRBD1 TGTGCCAGCAGTAGGACAGGGAGTACTGAAGCTTTCTTT CASSRTGSTEAFF
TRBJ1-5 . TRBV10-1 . TGCGCCACCCAGGAGGGTAGCAATCAGCCCCAGCATTTT CATQEGSNQPQHF
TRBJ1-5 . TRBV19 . TGTGCCAGTAGTATCAGCCCGCAGGGTAACAATCAGCCCCAGCATTTT CASSISPQGNNQPQHF
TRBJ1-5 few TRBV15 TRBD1 TGTGCCACCAGTAATGCGGACAGGTTTAAGGGTCAGCCCCAGCATTTT CATSNADRFKGQPQHF
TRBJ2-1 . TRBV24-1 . TGTGCCACCAGTGACTATTACAATGAGCAGTTCTTC CATSDYYNEQFF
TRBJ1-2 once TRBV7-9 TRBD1 TGTGCCAGCAGCTTAGCCGAGACAGGGGTAAATGGCTACACCTTC CASSLAETGVNGYTF
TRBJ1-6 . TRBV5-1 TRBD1 TGCGCCAGCAGCACCGGACAGGGAGGCAATTCACCCCTCCACTTT CASSTGQGGNSPLHF
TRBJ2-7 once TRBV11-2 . TGTGCCAGCACCGGGGCCTACGAGCAGTACTTC CASTGAYEQYF
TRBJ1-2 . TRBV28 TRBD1 TGTGCCAGCAGTTCCCGGACAGGGGGCTACACCTTC CASSSRTGGYTF
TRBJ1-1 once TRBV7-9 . TGTGCCAGCCTAGACGGGGGGACCACTGAAGCTTTCTTT CASLDGGTTEAFF
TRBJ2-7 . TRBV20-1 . TGCAGTGCTAGTAGCTTCCCCTACGAGCAGTACTTC CSASSFPYEQYF
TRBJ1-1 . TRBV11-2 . TGTGCCAGCAGCTTAGCTAGTATGCGGGGCGGAGGTACTGAAGCTTTCTTT CASSLASMRGGGTEAFF